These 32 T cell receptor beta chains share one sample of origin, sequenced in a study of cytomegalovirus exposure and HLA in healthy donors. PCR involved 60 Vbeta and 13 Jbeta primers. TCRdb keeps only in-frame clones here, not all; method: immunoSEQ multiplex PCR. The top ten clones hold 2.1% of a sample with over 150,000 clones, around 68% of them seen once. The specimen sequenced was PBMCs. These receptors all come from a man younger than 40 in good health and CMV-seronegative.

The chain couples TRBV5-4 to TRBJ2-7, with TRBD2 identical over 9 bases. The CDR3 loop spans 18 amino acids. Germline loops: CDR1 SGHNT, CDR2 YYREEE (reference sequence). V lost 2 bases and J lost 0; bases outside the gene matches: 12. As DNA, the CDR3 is TGTGCCAGCAGCTTTGGGGACATAGCGGGGGAAGGCTCCTACGAGCAGTACTTC. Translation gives CASSFGDIAGEGSYEQYF. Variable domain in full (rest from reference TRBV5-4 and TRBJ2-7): ETGVTQSPTHLIKTRGQQVTLRCSSQSGHNTVSWYQQALGQGPQFIFQYYREEENGRGNFPPRFSGLQFPNYSSELNVNALELDDSALYLCASSFGDIAGEGSYEQYFGPGTRLTVT.

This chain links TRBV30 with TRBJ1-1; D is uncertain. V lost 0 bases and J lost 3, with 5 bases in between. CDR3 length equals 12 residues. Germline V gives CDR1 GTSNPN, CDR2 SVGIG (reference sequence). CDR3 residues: CAWSVLDTEAFF. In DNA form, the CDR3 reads TGTGCCTGGAGTGTACTTGACACTGAAGCTTTCTTT.

The CDR3 loop reads CASSSISGSNQPQHF. In DNA form, the CDR3 reads TGTGCCAGCAGCTCTATTTCGGGATCCAATCAGCCCCAGCATTTT. The genes are TRBV7-8 and TRBJ1-5, with unresolved D. The CDR3 consists of 15 residues. The V and J ends lost 4 bases and 3 bases respectively, with 13 bases between them. The germline V gene has CDR1 SGHVS and CDR2 FQNEAQ.

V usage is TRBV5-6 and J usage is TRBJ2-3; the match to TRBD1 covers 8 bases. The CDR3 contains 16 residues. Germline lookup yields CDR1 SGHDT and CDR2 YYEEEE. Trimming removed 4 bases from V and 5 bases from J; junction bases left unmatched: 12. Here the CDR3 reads CASSRSDRGVLDTQYF. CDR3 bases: TGTGCCAGCAGCCGGTCTGACAGGGGAGTATTAGATACGCAGTATTTT.

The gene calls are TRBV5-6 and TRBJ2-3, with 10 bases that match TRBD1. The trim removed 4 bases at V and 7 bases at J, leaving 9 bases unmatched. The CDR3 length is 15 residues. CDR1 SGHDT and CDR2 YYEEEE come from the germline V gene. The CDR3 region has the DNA TGTGCCAGCAGCCCAACCGGACAGGGGGGAAATACGCAGTATTTT. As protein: CASSPTGQGGNTQYF.

The CDR3 is CASGLGASGGSDTQYF. The CDR3 region has the DNA TGTGCTAGTGGTTTGGGAGCTAGCGGGGGGTCAGATACGCAGTATTTT. The J gene is TRBJ2-3, the V gene TRBV12-5, with 11 nucleotides matching TRBD2. The CDR3 has 16 residues. From germline, CDR1 is LGHNT and CDR2 FRNRAP. V lost 1 base to trimming and J lost 4 bases; unmatched junction nucleotides: 4.

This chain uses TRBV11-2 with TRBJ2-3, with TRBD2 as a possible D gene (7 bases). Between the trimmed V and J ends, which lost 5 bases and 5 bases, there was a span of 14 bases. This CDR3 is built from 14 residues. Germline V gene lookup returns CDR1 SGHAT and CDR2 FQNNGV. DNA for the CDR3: TGTGCCAGCAGCCCGGGGGGCGGGAGAGATACGCAGTATTTT. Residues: CASSPGGGRDTQYF.

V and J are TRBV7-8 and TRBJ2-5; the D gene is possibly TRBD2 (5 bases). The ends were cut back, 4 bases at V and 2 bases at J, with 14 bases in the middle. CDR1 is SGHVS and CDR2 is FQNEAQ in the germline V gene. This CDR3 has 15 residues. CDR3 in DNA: TGTGCCAGCAGCTCCACCAGACTACCGCAAGAGACCCAGTACTTC. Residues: CASSSTRLPQETQYF.

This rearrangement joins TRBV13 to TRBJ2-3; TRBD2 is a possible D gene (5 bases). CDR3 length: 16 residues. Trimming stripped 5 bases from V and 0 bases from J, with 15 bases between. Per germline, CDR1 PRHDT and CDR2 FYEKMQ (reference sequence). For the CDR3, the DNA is TGTGCCAGCAGCCCGAGGGATGGCGAAAGCACAGATACGCAGTATTTT. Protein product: CASSPRDGESTDTQYF. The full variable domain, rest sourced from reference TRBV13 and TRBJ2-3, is AAGVIQSPRHLIKEKRETATLKCYPIPRHDTVYWYQQGPGQDPQFLISFYEKMQSDKGSIPDRFSAQQFSDYHSELNMSSLELGDSALYFCASSPRDGESTDTQYFGPGTRLTVL.

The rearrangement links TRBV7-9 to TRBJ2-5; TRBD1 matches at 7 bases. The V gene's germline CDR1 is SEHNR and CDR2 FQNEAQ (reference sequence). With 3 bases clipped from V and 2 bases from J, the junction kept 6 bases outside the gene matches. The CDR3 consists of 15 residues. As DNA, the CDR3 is TGTGCCAGCAGCTTCTCCCCGGGACAGCAAGAGACCCAGTACTTC. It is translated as CASSFSPGQQETQYF. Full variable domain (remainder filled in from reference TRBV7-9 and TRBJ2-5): DTGVSQNPRHKITKRGQNVTFRCDPISEHNRLYWYRQTLGQGPEFLTYFQNEAQLEKSRLLSDRFSAERPKGSFSTLEIQRTEQGDSAMYLCASSFSPGQQETQYFGPGTRLLVL.

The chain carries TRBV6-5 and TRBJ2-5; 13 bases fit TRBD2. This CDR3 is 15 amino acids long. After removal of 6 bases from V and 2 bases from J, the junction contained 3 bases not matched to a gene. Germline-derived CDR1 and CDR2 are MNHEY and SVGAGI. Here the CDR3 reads CASRRLAGGQETQYF. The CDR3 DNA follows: TGTGCCAGCAGACGACTAGCGGGGGGTCAAGAGACCCAGTACTTC.

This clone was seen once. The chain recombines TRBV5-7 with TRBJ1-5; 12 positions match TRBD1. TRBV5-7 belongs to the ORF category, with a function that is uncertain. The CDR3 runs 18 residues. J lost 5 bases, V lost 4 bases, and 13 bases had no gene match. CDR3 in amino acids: CASSPRDRGRPGYQPQHF. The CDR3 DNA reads TGTGCCAGCAGCCCCCGGGACAGGGGGCGACCCGGGTATCAGCCCCAGCATTTT.

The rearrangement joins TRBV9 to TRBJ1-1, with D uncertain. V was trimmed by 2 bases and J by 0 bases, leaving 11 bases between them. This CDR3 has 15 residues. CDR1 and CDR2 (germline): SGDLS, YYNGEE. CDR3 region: CASSVSGGMNTEAFF. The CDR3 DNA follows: TGTGCCAGCAGCGTCTCCGGCGGGATGAACACTGAAGCTTTCTTT.

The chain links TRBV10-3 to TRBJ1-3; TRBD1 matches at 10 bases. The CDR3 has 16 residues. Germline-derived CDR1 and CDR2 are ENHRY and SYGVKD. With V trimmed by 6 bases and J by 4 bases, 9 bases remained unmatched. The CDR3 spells CAISETGGERGNTIYF. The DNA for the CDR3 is TGTGCCATCAGCGAGACAGGGGGCGAAAGGGGAAACACCATATATTTT.

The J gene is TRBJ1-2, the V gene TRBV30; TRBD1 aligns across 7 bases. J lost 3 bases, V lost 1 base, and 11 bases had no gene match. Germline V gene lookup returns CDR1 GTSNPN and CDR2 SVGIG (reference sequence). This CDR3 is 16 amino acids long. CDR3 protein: CAWSDISGTAYYGYTF. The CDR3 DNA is TGTGCCTGGAGTGACATATCGGGGACAGCCTACTATGGCTACACCTTC.

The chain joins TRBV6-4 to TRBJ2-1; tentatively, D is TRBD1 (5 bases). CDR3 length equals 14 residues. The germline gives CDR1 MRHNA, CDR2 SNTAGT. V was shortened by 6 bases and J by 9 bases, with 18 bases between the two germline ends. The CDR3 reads CASSGGLGAGEQFF. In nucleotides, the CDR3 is TGTGCCAGCAGCGGCGGTTTAGGGGCCGGTGAGCAGTTCTTC.

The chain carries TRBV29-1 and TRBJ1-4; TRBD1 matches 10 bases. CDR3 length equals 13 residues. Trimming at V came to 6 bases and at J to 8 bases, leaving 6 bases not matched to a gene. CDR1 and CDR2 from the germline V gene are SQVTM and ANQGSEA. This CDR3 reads CSVATGGYEKLFF. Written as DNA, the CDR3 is TGCAGCGTCGCGACAGGGGGCTACGAAAAACTGTTTTTT.

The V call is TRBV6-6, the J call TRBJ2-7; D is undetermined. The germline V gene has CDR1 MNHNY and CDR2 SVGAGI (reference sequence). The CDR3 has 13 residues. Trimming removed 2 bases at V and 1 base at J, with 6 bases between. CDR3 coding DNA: TGTGCCAGCAGTTACCTTAGTTCCTACGAGCAGTACTTC. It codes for CASSYLSSYEQYF.

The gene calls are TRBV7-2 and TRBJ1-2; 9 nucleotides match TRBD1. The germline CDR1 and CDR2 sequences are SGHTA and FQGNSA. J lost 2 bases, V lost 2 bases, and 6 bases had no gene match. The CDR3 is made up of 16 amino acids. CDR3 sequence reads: CASSLQTGGENYGYTF. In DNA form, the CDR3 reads TGTGCCAGCAGCTTACAGACAGGGGGGGAGAACTATGGCTACACCTTC.

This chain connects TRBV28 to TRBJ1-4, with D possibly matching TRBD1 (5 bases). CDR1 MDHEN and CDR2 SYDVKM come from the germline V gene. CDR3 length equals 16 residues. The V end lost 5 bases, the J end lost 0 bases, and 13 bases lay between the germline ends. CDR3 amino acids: CASSPQLRATNEKLFF. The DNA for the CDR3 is TGTGCCAGCAGTCCACAACTCAGGGCAACTAATGAAAAACTGTTTTTT.

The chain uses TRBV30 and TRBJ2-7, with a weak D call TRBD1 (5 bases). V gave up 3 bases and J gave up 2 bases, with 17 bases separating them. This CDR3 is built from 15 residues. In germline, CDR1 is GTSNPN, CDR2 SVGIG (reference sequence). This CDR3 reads CAWRAGPNSAYEQYF. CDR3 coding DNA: TGTGCCTGGAGGGCAGGGCCGAATTCCGCCTACGAGCAGTACTTC.

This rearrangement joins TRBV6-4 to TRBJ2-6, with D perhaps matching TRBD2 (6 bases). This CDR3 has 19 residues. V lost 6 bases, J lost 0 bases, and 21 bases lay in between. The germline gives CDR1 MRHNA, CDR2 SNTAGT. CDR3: CASSPLEGPLISGANVLTF. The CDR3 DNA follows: TGTGCCAGCAGCCCGTTGGAGGGGCCCCTAATCTCTGGGGCCAACGTCCTGACTTTC.

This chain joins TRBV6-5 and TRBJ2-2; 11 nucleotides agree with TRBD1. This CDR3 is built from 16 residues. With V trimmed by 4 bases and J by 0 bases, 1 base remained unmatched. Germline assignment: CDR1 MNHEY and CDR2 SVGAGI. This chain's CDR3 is CASSSGQGANTGELFF. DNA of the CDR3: TGTGCCAGCAGTTCGGGACAGGGGGCGAACACCGGGGAGCTGTTTTTT.

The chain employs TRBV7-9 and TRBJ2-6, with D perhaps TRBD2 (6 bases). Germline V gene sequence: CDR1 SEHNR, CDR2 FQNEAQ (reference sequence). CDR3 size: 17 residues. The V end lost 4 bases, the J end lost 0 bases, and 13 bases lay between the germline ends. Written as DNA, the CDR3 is TGTGCCAGCAGCTCCTGGGACTTAGGCTCTGGGGCCAACGTCCTGACTTTC. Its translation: CASSSWDLGSGANVLTF.

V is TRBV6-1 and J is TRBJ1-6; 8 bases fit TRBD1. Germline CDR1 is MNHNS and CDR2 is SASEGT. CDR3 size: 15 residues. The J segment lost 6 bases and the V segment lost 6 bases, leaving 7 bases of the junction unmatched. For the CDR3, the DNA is TGTGCCAGCAGATTAGACAGGGGAGGTAATTCACCCCTCCACTTT. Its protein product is CASRLDRGGNSPLHF.

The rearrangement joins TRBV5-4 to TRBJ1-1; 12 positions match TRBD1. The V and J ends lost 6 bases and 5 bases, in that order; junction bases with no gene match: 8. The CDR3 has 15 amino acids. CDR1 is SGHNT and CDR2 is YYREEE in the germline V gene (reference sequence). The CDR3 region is CASNFRGQGATEAFF. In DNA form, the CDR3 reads TGTGCCAGCAACTTTAGGGGACAGGGGGCAACTGAAGCTTTCTTT. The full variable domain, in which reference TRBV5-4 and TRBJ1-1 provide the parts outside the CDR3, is ETGVTQSPTHLIKTRGQQVTLRCSSQSGHNTVSWYQQALGQGPQFIFQYYREEENGRGNFPPRFSGLQFPNYSSELNVNALELDDSALYLCASNFRGQGATEAFFGQGTRLTVV.

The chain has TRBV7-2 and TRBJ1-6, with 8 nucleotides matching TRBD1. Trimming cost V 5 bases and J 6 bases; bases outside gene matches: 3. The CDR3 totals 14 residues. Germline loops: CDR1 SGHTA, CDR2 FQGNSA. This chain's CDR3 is CASSTGQGNSPLHF. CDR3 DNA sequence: TGTGCCAGCAGCACCGGACAGGGTAATTCACCCCTCCACTTT.

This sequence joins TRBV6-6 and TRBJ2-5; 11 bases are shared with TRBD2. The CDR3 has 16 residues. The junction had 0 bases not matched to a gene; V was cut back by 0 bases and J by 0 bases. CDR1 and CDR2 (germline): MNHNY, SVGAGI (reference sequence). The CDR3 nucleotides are TGTGCCAGCAGTTACTCGACTAGCGGGGACCAAGAGACCCAGTACTTC. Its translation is CASSYSTSGDQETQYF.

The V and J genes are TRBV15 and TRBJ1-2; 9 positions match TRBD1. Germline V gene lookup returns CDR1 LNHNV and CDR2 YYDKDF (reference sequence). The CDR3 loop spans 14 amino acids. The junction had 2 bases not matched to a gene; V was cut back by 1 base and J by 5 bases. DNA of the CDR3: TGTGCCACCAGCAGAGCTGGGACAGGGTATGGCTACACCTTC. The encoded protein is CATSRAGTGYGYTF. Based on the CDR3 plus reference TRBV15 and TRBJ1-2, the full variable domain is DAMVIQNPRYQVTQFGKPVTLSCSQTLNHNVMYWYQQKSSQAPKLLFHYYDKDFNNEADTPDNFQSRRPNTSFCFLDIRSPGLGDTAMYLCATSRAGTGYGYTFGSGTRLTVV.

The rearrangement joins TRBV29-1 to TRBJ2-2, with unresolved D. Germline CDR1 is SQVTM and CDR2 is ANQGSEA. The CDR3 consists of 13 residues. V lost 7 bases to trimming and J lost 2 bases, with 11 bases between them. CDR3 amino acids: CSACLANTGELFF. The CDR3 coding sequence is TGCAGCGCCTGTTTGGCAAACACCGGGGAGCTGTTTTTT.

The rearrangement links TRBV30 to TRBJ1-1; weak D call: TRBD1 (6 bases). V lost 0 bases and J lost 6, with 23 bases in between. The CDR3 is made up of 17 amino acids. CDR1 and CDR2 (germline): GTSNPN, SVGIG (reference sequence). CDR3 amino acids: CAWSVLGQREKGPEAFF. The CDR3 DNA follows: TGTGCCTGGAGTGTACTAGGACAGCGGGAAAAAGGACCTGAAGCTTTCTTT.

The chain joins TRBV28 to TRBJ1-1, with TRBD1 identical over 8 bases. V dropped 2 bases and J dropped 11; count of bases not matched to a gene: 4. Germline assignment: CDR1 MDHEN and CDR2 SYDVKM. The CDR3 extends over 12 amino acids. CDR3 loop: CASSLARGRAFF. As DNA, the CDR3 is TGTGCCAGCAGTTTAGCCAGGGGGCGGGCTTTCTTT.